This record looks at one T cell receptor beta chain sequence and its context. Its antigen remains unidentified. PCR involved 60 Vbeta and 13 Jbeta primers. Generated by immunoSEQ multiplex PCR, the TCRdb table keeps only in-frame clones and is missing some. The sample consists of roughly 200,000 clones, 60% to 85% of them appearing once. The germline V gene has CDR1 PRHDT and CDR2 FYEKMQ (reference sequence). V lost 3 bases, J lost 3 bases, and 17 bases lay in between. The CDR3 length is 16 residues. This record comes from a study of cytomegalovirus exposure and HLA in healthy donors. The wider study: Most donors, roughly 84% of a few hundred genotyped, fell in the Caucasian-associated ancestry cluster. Points from the study as a whole: Among donors in an Asian-associated ancestry cluster, a later analysis reportedly found fewer N-insertions than the approximately 700-donor mean. Roughly uniform depth of sequencing across donors was assumed in presence/absence analyses. CMV serostatus stood as the only immune exposure information on hand.

The sequence derives from a male donor in good health and CMV-seronegative. The sequencing sample was made of PBMCs. The chain uses TRBV13 and TRBJ2-5; a possible D gene is TRBD1 (5 bases). CDR3: CASSFKGQVVKETQYF. The CDR3 DNA reads TGTGCCAGCAGCTTCAAGGGGCAGGTAGTAAAAGAGACCCAGTACTTC.